Reported below is one T cell receptor (beta chain). Its antigen is unidentified. J gave up 6 bases and V 4 bases, and 11 bases lay outside the gene matches. Germline CDR1 is MGHRA and CDR2 is YSYEKL. The CDR3 spans 16 residues. This sample stems from a study of cytomegalovirus exposure and HLA in healthy donors. Study-wide points: High sensitivity and specificity were reportedly achieved when the classifier diagnosed cytomegalovirus status.

The PCR had 60 Vbeta and 13 Jbeta primers. Profiled with immunoSEQ multiplex PCR; TCRdb holds only in-frame clones, not every one. The data show roughly 190,000 clones, about 9.4% seen once. The sequencing input was PBMCs. The TCR sequence derives from a woman younger than 45 in good health and CMV-seropositive. The chain employs TRBV4-1 and TRBJ2-1; 8 bases match TRBD2. The CDR3 DNA sequence: TGCGCCAGCAGCCTGACACTAGCGGCTAGAGTCAATGAGCAGTTCTTC. This encodes CASSLTLAARVNEQFF.